The entry that follows covers one TCR beta chain sequence. Its specificity is not known. The entry originates in a study of shared clonotypes between healthy human individuals. Regarding the study as a whole: Clonotype sharing among donors was expected to depend on sequencing depth.

With unsorted samples, genomic DNA was obtained from 80 million to 100 million PBMCs. Produced via immunoSEQ multiplex PCR; TCRdb's table is partial and in-frame only. The sample holds approximately 500,000 clones; over 60% are singletons and the top ten take around 13%. The germline V gene has CDR1 GTSNPN and CDR2 SVGIG (reference sequence). The CDR3 totals 15 residues. V lost 0 bases and J lost 4, with 13 bases in between. The specimen was PBMCs. The chain is built from TRBV30 and TRBJ2-1; possible D gene TRBD2, 5 bases. This sequence originates from a woman aged 40 to 50 in good health. Some clones in this sample may be carry-over from other donors' samples. The CDR3: CAWSVKNGLYNEQFF. CDR3 DNA sequence: TGTGCCTGGAGTGTAAAAAACGGACTGTACAATGAGCAGTTCTTC.